One and the same sample provided the 14 T cell receptor beta chains below, sequenced in a study of T cells in localized non-small cell lung cancer. Assay: immunoSEQ multiplex PCR; the TCRdb copy retains only in-frame clones and omits some. The sample has about 24,000 clones; about 80% are singletons. Here the sequenced sample was PBMCs, taken before any cancer treatment. Source of these receptors: a man between 40 and 69 years old with stage II lung adenocarcinoma.

The chain is built from TRBV30 and TRBJ2-5; D is possibly TRBD2 (5 bases). CDR3 length: 15 residues. V was pared by 4 bases and J by 9 bases, with 24 bases between. Per the germline V gene, CDR1 is GTSNPN and CDR2 is SVGIG (reference sequence). Here the CDR3 reads CAWTTVGRSSEAQYF. The DNA of the CDR3 is TGTGCCTGGACCACAGTTGGAAGGAGTTCGGAGGCCCAGTACTTC.

The genes are TRBV11-3 and TRBJ2-2, with D unresolved. There are 14 residues in the CDR3. The V and J ends lost 0 bases and 6 bases respectively, with 8 bases between them. The germline gives CDR1 SGHNT, CDR2 YENEEA. DNA of the CDR3: TGTGCCAGCAGCTTAGATCTAAGAGCCGGGGAGCTGTTTTTT. Its protein is CASSLDLRAGELFF.

The chain is built from TRBV6-4 and TRBJ2-3; 8 bases are shared with TRBD1. V trimming: 6 bases; J trimming: 3 bases; junction bases outside the gene matches: 8. CDR1 and CDR2 (germline): MRHNA, SNTAGT. The CDR3 totals 15 residues. As DNA, the CDR3 is TGTGCCAGCAGCCCGGCAGGGGGCCATACAGATACGCAGTATTTT. Protein product: CASSPAGGHTDTQYF.

The chain employs TRBV5-1 and TRBJ2-5; weak D call: TRBD1 (5 bases). The CDR3 has 15 residues. Trimming cost V 0 bases and J 4 bases, with 13 bases left between them. The germline gives CDR1 SGHRS, CDR2 YFSETQ. CDR3: CASSLALAGSETQYF. For the CDR3, the DNA is TGCGCCAGCAGCTTGGCCTTGGCAGGGTCAGAGACCCAGTACTTC. Using reference TRBV5-1 and TRBJ2-5 for the parts outside the CDR3, the full variable domain is KAGVTQTPRYLIKTRGQQVTLSCSPISGHRSVSWYQQTPGQGLQFLFEYFSETQRNKGNFPGRFSGRQFSNSRSEMNVSTLELGDSALYLCASSLALAGSETQYFGPGTRLLVL.

The chain combines TRBV28 with TRBJ1-3, with 9 positions matching TRBD1. The junction had 7 bases not matched to a gene; V was cut back by 6 bases and J by 4 bases. CDR3 length: 15 residues. CDR1 and CDR2 (germline): MDHEN, SYDVKM. CDR3 region: CASRTQGAWGNTIYF. Here the CDR3 DNA reads TGTGCCAGCAGGACACAGGGGGCGTGGGGAAACACCATATATTTT.

The J gene is TRBJ2-7, the V gene TRBV9, with a weak D call TRBD1 (5 bases). V was pared by 1 base and J by 0 bases, with 11 bases between. The CDR3 totals 15 residues. Germline CDR1 and CDR2: SGDLS and YYNGEE. The CDR3, as DNA: TGTGCCAGCAGCGTACGACCCGACAGCTCCTACGAGCAGTACTTC. It translates to CASSVRPDSSYEQYF.

The gene calls are TRBV27 and TRBJ1-2; D may be TRBD1 (5 bases). The CDR3 has 14 residues. V lost 5 bases and J 2 bases, leaving 12 bases between the germline ends. CDR1 MNHEY and CDR2 SMNVEV come from the germline V gene (reference sequence). The CDR3 is CASSPGARNYGYTF. For the CDR3, the DNA is TGTGCCAGCAGTCCTGGGGCCCGGAACTATGGCTACACCTTC.

The table lists this clone with a count of one. The chain couples TRBV2 to TRBJ2-1; TRBD1 matches 7 bases. The CDR3 runs 15 residues. Germline assignment: CDR1 SNHLY and CDR2 FYNNEI. J gave up 7 bases and V 7 bases, and 13 bases lay outside the gene matches. CDR3 in amino acids: CASTPRASQGNEQFF. The CDR3 nucleotides are TGTGCCAGCACTCCCCGGGCTTCACAGGGGAATGAGCAGTTCTTC.

The chain links TRBV9 to TRBJ2-5; a possible D gene is TRBD2 (5 bases). Germline V gene data show CDR1 as SGDLS and CDR2 as YYNGEE. V shed 0 bases and J shed 4 bases, with 13 bases lying between them. The CDR3 runs 15 residues. CDR3 loop: CASSVGGTEGETQYF. The CDR3 coding sequence is TGTGCCAGCAGCGTAGGTGGCACTGAGGGAGAGACCCAGTACTTC.

This clone was observed a single time. V usage is TRBV5-1 and J usage is TRBJ1-2; weak D call: TRBD1 (6 bases). There are 12 residues in the CDR3. Trimming took off 4 bases at V and 8 bases at J, with 12 bases between the two ends. Germline V gene data show CDR1 as SGHRS and CDR2 as YFSETQ. This CDR3 is CASSPRGDGYTF. CDR3 DNA sequence: TGCGCCAGCAGCCCCAGGGGAGACGGCTACACCTTC.

The J gene is TRBJ1-1, the V gene TRBV7-9, with TRBD1 matching 9 bases. The J segment lost 2 bases and the V segment lost 4 bases, leaving 2 bases of the junction unmatched. The CDR3 covers 14 residues. CDR1 SEHNR and CDR2 FQNEAQ come from the germline V gene (reference sequence). The CDR3 sequence is CASSSGQGNTEAFF. In DNA, the CDR3 is TGTGCCAGCAGCTCGGGACAGGGAAACACTGAAGCTTTCTTT. Based on the CDR3 plus reference TRBV7-9 and TRBJ1-1, the full variable domain is DTGVSQNPRHKITKRGQNVTFRCDPISEHNRLYWYRQTLGQGPEFLTYFQNEAQLEKSRLLSDRFSAERPKGSFSTLEIQRTEQGDSAMYLCASSSGQGNTEAFFGQGTRLTVV.

J is TRBJ1-6 and V is TRBV13; unclear D gene. CDR1 is PRHDT and CDR2 is FYEKMQ in the germline V gene (reference sequence). V gave up 5 bases and J gave up 0 bases, with 5 bases separating them. The CDR3 has 14 residues. DNA for the CDR3: TGTGCCAGCAGCCTCTTCTCCTATAATTCACCCCTCCACTTT. This codes for CASSLFSYNSPLHF.

V usage is TRBV29-1 and J usage is TRBJ2-2; D not resolved. The germline gives CDR1 SQVTM, CDR2 ANQGSEA. This CDR3 region has 12 residues. With 7 bases removed from V and 4 bases from J, the gap between germline ends came to 10 bases. The CDR3 DNA reads TGCAGCGGAAGACACTCCACCGGGGAGCTGTTTTTT. Its translation: CSGRHSTGELFF.

The gene calls are TRBV5-4 and TRBJ2-1, with D perhaps TRBD1 (6 bases). V was pared by 4 bases and J by 3 bases, with 11 bases between. The CDR3 sequence is 14 residues long. CDR1 and CDR2 from the germline V gene are SGHNT and YYREEE (reference sequence). The CDR3 sequence is CASSPQGYYNEQFF. The CDR3 DNA reads TGTGCCAGCAGCCCTCAGGGGTACTACAATGAGCAGTTCTTC.